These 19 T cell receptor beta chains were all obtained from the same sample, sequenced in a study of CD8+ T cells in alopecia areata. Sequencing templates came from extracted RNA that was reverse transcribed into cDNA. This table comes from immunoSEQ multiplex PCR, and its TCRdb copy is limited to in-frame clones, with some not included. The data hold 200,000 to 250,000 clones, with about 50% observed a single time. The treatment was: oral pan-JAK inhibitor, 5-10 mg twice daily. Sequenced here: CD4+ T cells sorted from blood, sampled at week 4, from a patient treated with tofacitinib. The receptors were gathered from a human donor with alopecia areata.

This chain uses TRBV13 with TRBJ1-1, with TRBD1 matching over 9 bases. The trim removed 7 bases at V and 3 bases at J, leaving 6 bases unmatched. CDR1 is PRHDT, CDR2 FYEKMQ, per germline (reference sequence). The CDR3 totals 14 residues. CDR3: CASTPTGGDTEAFF. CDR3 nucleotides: TGTGCCAGCACCCCAACAGGGGGCGACACTGAAGCTTTCTTT.

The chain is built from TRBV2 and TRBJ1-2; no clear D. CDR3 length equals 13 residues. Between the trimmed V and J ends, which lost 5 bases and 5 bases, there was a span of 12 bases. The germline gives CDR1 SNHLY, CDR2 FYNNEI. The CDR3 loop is CASSQTVRYGYTF. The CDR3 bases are TGTGCCAGCAGTCAAACGGTTAGGTATGGCTACACCTTC.

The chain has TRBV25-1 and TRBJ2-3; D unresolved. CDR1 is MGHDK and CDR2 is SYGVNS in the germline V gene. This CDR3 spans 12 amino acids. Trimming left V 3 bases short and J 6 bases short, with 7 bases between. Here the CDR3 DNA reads TGTGCCAGCAGTGATTCCCGGGATACGCAGTATTTT. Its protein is CASSDSRDTQYF.

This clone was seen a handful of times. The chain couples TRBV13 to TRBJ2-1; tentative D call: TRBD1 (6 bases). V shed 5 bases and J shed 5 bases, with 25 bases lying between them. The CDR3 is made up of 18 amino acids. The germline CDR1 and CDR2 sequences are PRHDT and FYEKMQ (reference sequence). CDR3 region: CASSARTWTASPDNEQFF. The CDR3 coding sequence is TGTGCCAGCAGCGCTAGAACCTGGACAGCCTCACCGGACAATGAGCAGTTCTTC.

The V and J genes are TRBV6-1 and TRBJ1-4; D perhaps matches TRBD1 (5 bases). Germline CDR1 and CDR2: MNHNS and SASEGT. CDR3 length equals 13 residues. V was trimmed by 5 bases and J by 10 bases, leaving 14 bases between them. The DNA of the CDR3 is TGTGCCAGCAGTTCCGACAGAAAAGGAAAACTGTTTTTT. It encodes CASSSDRKGKLFF.

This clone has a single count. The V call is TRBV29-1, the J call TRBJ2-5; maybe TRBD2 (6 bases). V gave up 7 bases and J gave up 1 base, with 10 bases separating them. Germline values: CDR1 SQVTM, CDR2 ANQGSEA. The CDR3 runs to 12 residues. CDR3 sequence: CSGLRGQETQYF. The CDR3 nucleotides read TGCAGCGGCCTGCGGGGCCAAGAGACCCAGTACTTC.

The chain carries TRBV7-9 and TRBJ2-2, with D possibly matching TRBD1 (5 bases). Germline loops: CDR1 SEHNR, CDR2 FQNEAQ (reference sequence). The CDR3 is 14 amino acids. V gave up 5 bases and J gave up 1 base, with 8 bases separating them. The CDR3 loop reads CASSIQGNTGELFF. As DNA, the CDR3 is TGTGCCAGCAGCATCCAGGGGAACACCGGGGAGCTGTTTTTT.

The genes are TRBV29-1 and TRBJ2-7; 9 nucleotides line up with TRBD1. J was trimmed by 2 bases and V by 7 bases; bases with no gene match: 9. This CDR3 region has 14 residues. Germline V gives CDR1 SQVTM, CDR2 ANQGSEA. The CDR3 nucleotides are TGCAGCGCACAACCGGGACAGGGAACCTACGAGCAGTACTTC. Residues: CSAQPGQGTYEQYF.

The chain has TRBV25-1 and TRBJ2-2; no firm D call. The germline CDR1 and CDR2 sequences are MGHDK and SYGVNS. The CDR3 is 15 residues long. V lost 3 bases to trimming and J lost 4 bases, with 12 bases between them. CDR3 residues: CASSEGLRGTGELFF. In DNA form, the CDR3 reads TGTGCCAGCAGTGAGGGGTTAAGAGGCACCGGGGAGCTGTTTTTT.

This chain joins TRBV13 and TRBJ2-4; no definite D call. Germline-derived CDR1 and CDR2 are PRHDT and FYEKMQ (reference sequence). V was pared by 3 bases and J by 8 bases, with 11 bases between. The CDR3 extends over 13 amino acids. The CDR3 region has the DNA TGTGCCAGCAGCTTCCGGCCCCGAGACATTCAGTACTTC. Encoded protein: CASSFRPRDIQYF.

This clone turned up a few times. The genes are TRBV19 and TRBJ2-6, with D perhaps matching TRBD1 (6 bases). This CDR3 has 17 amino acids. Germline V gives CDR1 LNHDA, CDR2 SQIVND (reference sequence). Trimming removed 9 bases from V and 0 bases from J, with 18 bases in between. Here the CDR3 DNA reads TGTGCCAGCCAACAGGGTCTGGTTGTCTCTGGGGCCAACGTCCTGACTTTC. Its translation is CASQQGLVVSGANVLTF.

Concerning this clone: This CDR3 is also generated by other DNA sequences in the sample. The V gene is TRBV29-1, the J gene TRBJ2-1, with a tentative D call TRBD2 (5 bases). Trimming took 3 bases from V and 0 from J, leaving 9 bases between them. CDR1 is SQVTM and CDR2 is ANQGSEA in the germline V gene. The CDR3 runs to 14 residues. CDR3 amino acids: CSVDPGNSYNEQFF. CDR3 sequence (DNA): TGCAGCGTTGATCCGGGAAACTCCTACAATGAGCAGTTCTTC.

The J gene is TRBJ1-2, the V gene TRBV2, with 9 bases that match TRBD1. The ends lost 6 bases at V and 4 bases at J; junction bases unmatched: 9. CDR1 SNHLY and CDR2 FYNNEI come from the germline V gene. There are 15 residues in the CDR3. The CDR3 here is CASSVTGGRIYGYTF. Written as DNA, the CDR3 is TGTGCCAGCAGCGTGACAGGGGGTCGGATCTATGGCTACACCTTC.

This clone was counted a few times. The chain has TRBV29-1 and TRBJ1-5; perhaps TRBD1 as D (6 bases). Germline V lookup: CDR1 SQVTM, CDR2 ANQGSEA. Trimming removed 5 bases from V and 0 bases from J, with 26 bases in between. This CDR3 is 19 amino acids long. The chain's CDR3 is CSVPGTRNRFLHSNQPQHF. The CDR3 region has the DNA TGCAGCGTTCCCGGGACAAGAAACAGGTTTCTGCATAGCAATCAGCCCCAGCATTTT.

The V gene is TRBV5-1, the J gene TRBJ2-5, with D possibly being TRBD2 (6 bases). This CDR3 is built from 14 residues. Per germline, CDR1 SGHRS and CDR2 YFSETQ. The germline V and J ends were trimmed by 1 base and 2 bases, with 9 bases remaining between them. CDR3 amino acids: CASSLSGRQETQYF. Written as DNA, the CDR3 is TGCGCCAGCAGCTTGTCGGGGAGGCAAGAGACCCAGTACTTC.

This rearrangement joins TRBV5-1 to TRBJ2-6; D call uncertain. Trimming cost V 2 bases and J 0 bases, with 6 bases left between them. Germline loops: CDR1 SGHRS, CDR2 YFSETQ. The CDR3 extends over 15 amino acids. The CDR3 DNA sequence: TGCGCCAGCAGCTTTCCCATCTCTGGGGCCAACGTCCTGACTTTC. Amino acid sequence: CASSFPISGANVLTF.

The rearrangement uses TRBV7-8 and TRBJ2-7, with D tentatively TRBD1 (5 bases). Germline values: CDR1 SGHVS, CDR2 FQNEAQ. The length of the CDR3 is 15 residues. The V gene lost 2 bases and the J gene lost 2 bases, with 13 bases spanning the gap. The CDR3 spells CASSLSGAKAYEQYF. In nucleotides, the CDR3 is TGTGCCAGCAGCTTAAGTGGGGCTAAGGCCTACGAGCAGTACTTC.

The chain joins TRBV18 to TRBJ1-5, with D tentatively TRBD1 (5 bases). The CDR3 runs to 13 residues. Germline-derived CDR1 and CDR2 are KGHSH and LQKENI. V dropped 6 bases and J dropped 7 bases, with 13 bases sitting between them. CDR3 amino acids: CASSWDRFQPQHF. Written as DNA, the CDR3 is TGTGCCAGCTCCTGGGACCGGTTCCAGCCCCAGCATTTT.

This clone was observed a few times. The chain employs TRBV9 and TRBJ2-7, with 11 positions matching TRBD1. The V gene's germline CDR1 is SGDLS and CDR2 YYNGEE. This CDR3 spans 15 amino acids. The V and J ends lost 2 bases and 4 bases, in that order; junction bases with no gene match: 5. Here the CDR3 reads CASSVGTGGWYEQYF. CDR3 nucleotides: TGTGCCAGCAGCGTTGGGACAGGGGGTTGGTACGAGCAGTACTTC.